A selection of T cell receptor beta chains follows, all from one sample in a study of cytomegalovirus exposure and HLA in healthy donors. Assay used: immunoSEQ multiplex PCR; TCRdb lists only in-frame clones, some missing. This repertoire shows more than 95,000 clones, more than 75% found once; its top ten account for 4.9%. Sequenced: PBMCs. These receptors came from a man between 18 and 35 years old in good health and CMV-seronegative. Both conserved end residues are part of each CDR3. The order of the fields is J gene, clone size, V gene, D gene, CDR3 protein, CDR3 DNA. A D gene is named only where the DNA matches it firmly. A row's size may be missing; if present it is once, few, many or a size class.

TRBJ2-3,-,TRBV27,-,CASSLRDTQYF,TGTGCCAGCAGTCTTCGGGATACGCAGTATTTT
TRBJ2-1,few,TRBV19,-,CASTAQGGGRDEQFF,TGTGCCAGTACCGCGCAGGGGGGCGGAAGGGATGAGCAGTTCTTC
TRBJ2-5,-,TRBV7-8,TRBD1,CASSRDRGLVVIQYF,TGTGCCAGCAGCAGGGACAGGGGGCTTGTGGTGATCCAGTACTTC
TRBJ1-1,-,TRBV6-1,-,CASSEARNTEAFF,TGTGCCAGCAGTGAAGCCCGGAACACTGAAGCTTTCTTT
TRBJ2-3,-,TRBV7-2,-,CASSSRAAGDTQYF,TGTGCCAGCAGCTCCCGGGCCGCGGGAGATACGCAGTATTTT
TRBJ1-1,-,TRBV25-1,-,CASSDGQKNTEAFF,TGTGCCAGCAGTGACGGACAGAAGAACACTGAAGCTTTCTTT
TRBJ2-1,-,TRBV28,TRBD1,CASSQHQTGGNEQFF,TGTGCCAGCAGCCAACACCAGACAGGGGGAAATGAGCAGTTCTTC
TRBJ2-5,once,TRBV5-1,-,CASNWAPQETQYF,TGCGCCAGCAATTGGGCACCTCAAGAGACCCAGTACTTC
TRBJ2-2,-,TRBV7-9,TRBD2,CASSFASGGTGELFF,TGTGCCAGCAGCTTTGCTAGCGGGGGCACCGGGGAGCTGTTTTTT
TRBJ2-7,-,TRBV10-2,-,CASSEWRQILGEQYF,TGCGCCAGCAGTGAGTGGAGGCAGATCTTAGGCGAGCAGTACTTC
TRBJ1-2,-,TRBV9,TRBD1,CASSPRLTTGDYGYTF,TGTGCCAGCAGCCCTCGCCTGACGACAGGGGACTATGGCTACACCTTC
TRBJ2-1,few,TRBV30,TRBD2,CAWSVTHMGLNEQFF,TGTGCCTGGAGTGTAACTCACATGGGACTAAATGAGCAGTTCTTC
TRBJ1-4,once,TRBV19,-,CASSIRATDNEKLFF,TGTGCCAGTAGTATTCGGGCGACAGATAATGAAAAACTGTTTTTT
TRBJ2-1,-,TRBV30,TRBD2,CAWSVYSGGAIRQFF,TGTGCCTGGAGTGTATATAGCGGGGGGGCCATTAGGCAGTTCTTC
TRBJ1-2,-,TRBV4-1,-,CASSQVSADTGYTF,TGCGCCAGCAGCCAAGTATCGGCAGACACCGGCTACACCTTC
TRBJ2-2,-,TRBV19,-,CASALGVNTGELFF,TGTGCCAGTGCCTTAGGAGTGAACACCGGGGAGCTGTTTTTT
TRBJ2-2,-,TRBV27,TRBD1,CASSWTGRTGELFF,TGTGCCAGCAGCTGGACAGGGAGGACCGGGGAGCTGTTTTTT
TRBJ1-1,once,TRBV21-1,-,CASSTQTQAGNMNTEAFF,TGTGCCAGCAGCACCCAGACACAGGCAGGGAACATGAACACTGAAGCTTTCTTT
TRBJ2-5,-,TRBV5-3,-,CARSLASAGEGQETQYF,TGTGCCAGAAGCTTGGCCTCGGCAGGGGAGGGCCAAGAGACCCAGTACTTC
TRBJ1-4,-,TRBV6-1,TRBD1,CASSEAQGAGEKLFF,TGTGCCAGCAGTGAAGCGCAGGGGGCGGGTGAAAAACTGTTTTTT
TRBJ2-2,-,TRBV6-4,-,CASSGSGTGELFF,TGTGCCAGCAGTGGTAGTGGCACCGGGGAGCTGTTTTTT
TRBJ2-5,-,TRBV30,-,CAWKRGVGAGLETQYF,TGTGCCTGGAAACGTGGAGTTGGGGCTGGGTTAGAGACCCAGTACTTC